One sample yielded the 20 T cell receptor beta chains listed below, sequenced in a study of cytomegalovirus exposure and HLA in healthy donors. The PCR made use of 60 Vbeta and 13 Jbeta primers. The protocol was immunoSEQ multiplex PCR, while the TCRdb copy is restricted to in-frame clones and leaves out a portion. The table includes a few hundred thousand clones, about 70% detected once. Sequencing was done on a sample of PBMCs. The receptor source for this set is a woman between 25 and 40 years old in good health and CMV-seronegative.

The chain joins TRBV30 to TRBJ2-7; a weak D match, TRBD1 (6 bases). The CDR3 is 11 residues long. Germline values: CDR1 GTSNPN, CDR2 SVGIG (reference sequence). V was clipped by 8 bases and J by 4 bases, with 12 bases between them. The CDR3 spells CAGTLLYEQYF. DNA of the CDR3: TGTGCCGGGACACTATTGTACGAGCAGTACTTC.

This clone was seen a few times. This sequence joins TRBV15 and TRBJ2-2; 7 bases fit TRBD1. The germline gives CDR1 LNHNV, CDR2 YYDKDF (reference sequence). Germline trimming cut 0 bases from V and 1 base from J; bases unmatched to any gene: 2. This CDR3 comprises 16 residues. The CDR3 loop reads CATSREQGENTGELFF. CDR3 DNA sequence: TGTGCCACCAGCAGAGAGCAGGGGGAGAACACCGGGGAGCTGTTTTTT.

This chain links TRBV19 with TRBJ1-3; D uncertain. Looked up from germline, CDR1 is LNHDA and CDR2 is SQIVND (reference sequence). The germline V and J ends were trimmed by 1 base and 0 bases, with 13 bases remaining between them. The length of the CDR3 is 17 residues. The CDR3, as DNA: TGTGCCAGTAGTATAGGGTCGGCCGGACTCTCTGGAAACACCATATATTTT. Translation: CASSIGSAGLSGNTIYF.

On this clone: The junction departs from germline at one end; a sequencing error may be responsible. The chain uses TRBV30 and TRBJ1-2; D unresolved. The CDR3 loop spans 14 amino acids. Germline V gene lookup returns CDR1 GTSNPN and CDR2 SVGIG (reference sequence). CDR3 residues: CAWSVATYNYGSTF. The DNA of the CDR3 is TGTGCCTGGAGTGTAGCAACCTATAACTATGGCTCCACCTTC.

This chain joins TRBV19 and TRBJ2-7; 7 nucleotides align to TRBD1. The germline V gene encodes CDR1 LNHDA and CDR2 SQIVND (reference sequence). V was clipped by 9 bases and J by 0 bases; unmatched bases: 5. The CDR3 loop spans 13 amino acids. This CDR3 is CASATGYSYEQYF. The DNA of the CDR3 is TGTGCCAGCGCGACAGGGTACTCCTACGAGCAGTACTTC.

J is TRBJ2-1 and V is TRBV9; 10 nucleotides agree with TRBD2. Germline values: CDR1 SGDLS, CDR2 YYNGEE. The CDR3 is 15 amino acids. After removal of 0 bases from V and 8 bases from J, the junction contained 5 bases not matched to a gene. CDR3 in DNA: TGTGCCAGCAGCGTAGCCAGCGGGAGGGCCGATGAGCAGTTCTTC. Protein sequence: CASSVASGRADEQFF. Full variable domain (remainder filled in from reference TRBV9 and TRBJ2-1): DSGVTQTPKHLITATGQRVTLRCSPRSGDLSVYWYQQSLDQGLQFLIQYYNGEERAKGNILERFSAQQFPDLHSELNLSSLELGDSALYFCASSVASGRADEQFFGPGTRLTVL.

CDR3: CASSLSGTGDNEQFF. CDR3 sequence (DNA): TGTGCCAGCAGTTTATCCGGGACAGGGGACAATGAGCAGTTCTTC. The rearrangement links TRBV6-1 to TRBJ2-1, with 10 bases that match TRBD1. There are 15 residues in the CDR3. J lost 5 bases, V lost 5 bases, and 6 bases had no gene match. CDR1 and CDR2 from the germline V gene are MNHNS and SASEGT.

V and J are TRBV19 and TRBJ2-2; 11 nucleotides line up with TRBD1. V lost 3 bases to trimming and J lost 7 bases; unmatched junction nucleotides: 7. This CDR3 is 16 amino acids long. CDR1 and CDR2 (germline): LNHDA, SQIVND (reference sequence). DNA of the CDR3: TGTGCCAGTAGTATTCCCCGGGACAGGGGGAGCGGGGAGCTGTTTTTT. This translates into CASSIPRDRGSGELFF.

This clone turned up a few times. This rearrangement joins TRBV7-6 to TRBJ1-1; 9 bases match TRBD1. In germline, CDR1 is SGHVS, CDR2 FNYEAQ. The CDR3 totals 16 residues. Germline trimming cut 5 bases from V and 7 bases from J; bases unmatched to any gene: 14. This CDR3 is CASSPSLIRGQGEAFF. The CDR3 bases are TGTGCCAGCAGCCCTAGCCTTATCCGGGGACAGGGTGAAGCTTTCTTT.

V gene TRBV6-5 combines with J gene TRBJ1-2; D remains ambiguous. Per the germline V gene, CDR1 is MNHEY and CDR2 is SVGAGI. This CDR3 comprises 13 residues. V was trimmed by 5 bases and J by 6 bases, leaving 13 bases between them. In DNA, the CDR3 is TGTGCCAGCAGTGTTGGTCTACTAAATGGCTACACCTTC. It encodes CASSVGLLNGYTF.

The chain carries TRBV11-2 and TRBJ1-3; D call uncertain. Germline CDR1 and CDR2: SGHAT and FQNNGV. Trimming shortened V by 2 bases and J by 8 bases, and 10 bases separated the two germline ends. This CDR3 region has 13 residues. The CDR3 loop is CASSLYGGDTIYF. CDR3 DNA sequence: TGTGCCAGCAGCTTATACGGCGGGGACACCATATATTTT. Variable domain in full (rest from reference TRBV11-2 and TRBJ1-3): EAGVAQSPRYKIIEKRQSVAFWCNPISGHATLYWYQQILGQGPKLLIQFQNNGVVDDSQLPKDRFSAERLKGVDSTLKIQPAKLEDSAVYLCASSLYGGDTIYFGEGSWLTVV.

The chain is built from TRBV19 and TRBJ2-2; 11 bases are a match to TRBD2. With V trimmed by 4 bases and J by 4 bases, 8 bases remained unmatched. This CDR3 region has 17 residues. Germline V gives CDR1 LNHDA, CDR2 SQIVND (reference sequence). The CDR3 DNA is TGTGCCAGTAGTACGTGGGGGACTAGCGGAACCACCGGGGAGCTGTTTTTT. As protein: CASSTWGTSGTTGELFF.

This clone was counted only a few times. The chain combines TRBV5-5 with TRBJ2-7; maybe TRBD2 (5 bases). Looked up from germline, CDR1 is SGHKS and CDR2 is YYEKEE (reference sequence). This CDR3 contains 13 residues. The V end was cut by 4 bases, the J end by 4 bases, with 12 bases between. Written as DNA, the CDR3 is TGTGCCAGCAGCCGCCTCGGGATGTACGAGCAGTACTTC. Translated, it gives CASSRLGMYEQYF. The variable domain in full, with the rest retrieved from reference TRBV5-5 and TRBJ2-7, is DAGVTQSPTHLIKTRGQQVTLRCSPISGHKSVSWYQQVLGQGPQFIFQYYEKEERGRGNFPDRFSARQFPNYSSELNVNALLLGDSALYLCASSRLGMYEQYFGPGTRLTVT.

This chain uses TRBV19 with TRBJ2-1, with D perhaps TRBD2 (7 bases). Germline CDR1 LNHDA, CDR2 SQIVND (reference sequence). Trimming shortened V by 7 bases and J by 5 bases, and 21 bases separated the two germline ends. This CDR3 is built from 16 residues. This CDR3 reads CASKGGRGEVHNEQFF. The CDR3 nucleotides read TGTGCCAGTAAGGGGGGGAGGGGAGAGGTTCACAATGAGCAGTTCTTC.

The J gene is TRBJ2-4, the V gene TRBV5-1, with 9 positions matching TRBD2. The CDR3 is made up of 21 amino acids. Germline V lookup: CDR1 SGHRS, CDR2 YFSETQ. Losses at the gene ends were 0 bases for V and 0 bases for J; bases not matched to a gene: 16. The DNA for the CDR3 is TGCGCCAGCAGCTTGGGTAGCGGGACTAGCCGAGGGGAACTAGCCAAAAACATTCAGTACTTC. Its translation: CASSLGSGTSRGELAKNIQYF.

The chain combines TRBV7-9 with TRBJ2-2; possibly TRBD2 for D (5 bases). Germline values: CDR1 SEHNR, CDR2 FQNEAQ (reference sequence). V dropped 5 bases and J dropped 6 bases, with 16 bases sitting between them. There are 15 residues in the CDR3. In DNA form, the CDR3 reads TGTGCCAGCAGCCTAAGCACGGGATTTGCCGGGGAGCTGTTTTTT. Amino acid sequence: CASSLSTGFAGELFF.

The rearrangement links TRBV7-2 to TRBJ2-5, with 7 bases lining up with TRBD1. The end of the DNA aligns better with TRBJ2-7, so the J call may be wrong. Germline CDR1 and CDR2: SGHTA and FQGNSA. This CDR3 spans 15 amino acids. The CDR3 DNA reads TGTGCCAGCCGCCTAAGGCCGGGACAGCGCTACGAGCAGTACTTC. Translated: CASRLRPGQRYEQYF.

The chain joins TRBV5-4 to TRBJ1-1; 8 bases match TRBD1. The V gene end was trimmed by 2 bases and the J gene end by 5 bases; junction bases not matched to a gene: 8. The CDR3 has 15 amino acids. In germline, CDR1 is SGHNT, CDR2 YYREEE (reference sequence). The CDR3 region is CASSLPGQAGTEAFF. DNA of the CDR3: TGTGCCAGCAGCTTACCGGGACAGGCGGGGACTGAAGCTTTCTTT.

The rearrangement links TRBV18 to TRBJ1-1; 7 positions match TRBD1. The CDR3 is 14 residues long. Germline trimming cut 5 bases from V and 1 base from J; bases unmatched to any gene: 4. Germline V gene data show CDR1 as KGHSH and CDR2 as LQKENI. In nucleotides, the CDR3 is TGTGCCAGCTCAGCCGACAGGGCGAACACTGAAGCTTTCTTT. It encodes CASSADRANTEAFF.

The chain combines TRBV5-1 with TRBJ2-1, with 8 bases lining up with TRBD2. There are 16 residues in the CDR3. The ends lost 2 bases at V and 3 bases at J; junction bases unmatched: 7. Germline V gives CDR1 SGHRS, CDR2 YFSETQ. CDR3 sequence reads: CASSFGREALYNEQFF. Here the CDR3 DNA reads TGCGCCAGCAGCTTTGGGCGGGAGGCCCTCTACAATGAGCAGTTCTTC. Variable domain in full (rest from reference TRBV5-1 and TRBJ2-1): KAGVTQTPRYLIKTRGQQVTLSCSPISGHRSVSWYQQTPGQGLQFLFEYFSETQRNKGNFPGRFSGRQFSNSRSEMNVSTLELGDSALYLCASSFGREALYNEQFFGPGTRLTVL.